The text below deals with one T cell receptor (beta chain). The specificity of this receptor is unknown. Per-base quality was not reported, and no clone a single base away is much larger than it. These data come from a study of cytomegalovirus exposure and HLA in healthy donors (dated by TCRdb to about 2017). A note on the overall study: According to a later analysis, one platform produced both the roughly 120 validation repertoires and the 550 to 800 repertoires of the first cohort. The study aimed to test whether signatures of past pathogen exposure could be identified by cataloging public T cell receptors. High-throughput TCR immunosequencing, statistical association of individual TCRs with disease status, and machine learning were combined to predict cytomegalovirus infection status. In addition to the first cohort of approximately 650 subjects, a separate validation cohort of 100 to 150 different subjects was used. Results and caveats for the whole study, not just this receptor: In a later analysis, TCRs clustered in the first cohort were found to also tend to co-occur in the roughly 130 validation repertoires, with approximately 95% of cluster scores above 0. Across donors, most TCR sequences were observed very rarely, whereas some public TCRs were present in many individuals. It was suggested by the authors that the approach could potentially be generalized to other disease states and immunological phenotypes. Cytomegalovirus status was reported to be diagnosed by the classifier with high specificity and sensitivity in both the original and validation cohorts. A few of the identified cytomegalovirus-associated TCR beta chains were confirmed in vitro to be specific for cytomegalovirus antigens. The validation cohort had no HLA typing available for a later analysis, so co-occurrence within that cohort was assessed over all 120 or so repertoires. The study listed 150 to 200 TCR beta chains as associated with cytomegalovirus.

Separate from the approximately 670-subject first cohort, the validation cohort of 90 to 150 subjects was the group to which the donors belonged. Preparation of the library involved the immunoSEQ multiplex PCR assay. The paper's processing steps were these. To diagnose cytomegalovirus status from the catalog of TCR beta chain sequences, a statistical classification framework was built. TCRdb holds this immuneACCESS table with in-frame rearrangements only. Some clones are missing; in checked studies, unresolved V genes explain under half, and the rest has no known cause. V and J calls and clone size are those listed in that table; D and trimming were worked out from the DNA. A total of 120,000 or so clones appear in this sample, roughly nine tenths of them only once. The ten largest make up 1.1% of the sample. Trimming at the junction amounts to 6 bases on V and 4 bases on J, and the germline ends lie 12 bases apart. Including the terminal cysteine and phenylalanine, the CDR3 comprises 13 residues. Here the CDR3 DNA is all that survives: 39 bases in frame from base 1. Looking up the germline V gene yields CDR1 SGHVS and CDR2 FNYEAQ.

Recombination connected TRBV7-6 to TRBJ1-1; no D gene can be assigned with confidence. Sequencing was done on a sample of PBMCs. The receptor was derived from a woman between 18 and 29 years old in good health and CMV-seronegative. This receptor has the CDR3 CASRGTEATEAFF. The DNA reads TGTGCCAGCAGGGGAACGGAGGCCACTGAAGCTTTCTTT. Where the CDR3 stops, the reference TRBV7-6 and TRBJ1-1 genes take over; the full variable domain is GAGVSQSPRYKVTKRGQDVALRCDPISGHVSLYWYRQALGQGPEFLTYFNYEAQQDKSGLPNDRFSAERPEGSISTLTIQRTEQRDSAMYRCASRGTEATEAFFGQGTRLTVV.